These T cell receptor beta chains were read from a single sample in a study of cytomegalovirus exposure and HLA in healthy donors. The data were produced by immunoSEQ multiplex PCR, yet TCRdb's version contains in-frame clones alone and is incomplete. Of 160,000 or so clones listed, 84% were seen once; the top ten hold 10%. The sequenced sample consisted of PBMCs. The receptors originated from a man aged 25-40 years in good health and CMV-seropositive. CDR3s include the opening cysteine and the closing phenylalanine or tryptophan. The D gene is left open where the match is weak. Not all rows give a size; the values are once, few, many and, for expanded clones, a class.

CASTQTHTGYEQYF	TGTGCCAGCACCCAGACCCATACAGGCTACGAGCAGTACTTC	-	TRBJ2-7	TRBV6-1	once
CASTHGGGAAGELFF	TGTGCCAGCACCCATGGCGGGGGGGCGGCCGGGGAGCTGTTTTTT	TRBD2	TRBJ2-2	TRBV28	-
CASSAGTVNQPQHF	TGTGCCAGCAGCGCTGGGACAGTAAATCAGCCCCAGCATTTT	TRBD1	TRBJ1-5	TRBV9	-
CASTAPDRGLTGELFF	TGTGCCAGCACCGCGCCTGACAGGGGGCTGACCGGGGAGCTGTTTTTT	TRBD1	TRBJ2-2	TRBV28	-
CASSDRGGAAGYTF	TGTGCCAGCAGTGACCGAGGGGGCGCGGCTGGCTACACCTTC	TRBD1	TRBJ1-2	TRBV28	-
CASSLMGQANTGELFF	TGTGCCAGCAGCTTAATGGGGCAGGCGAACACCGGGGAGCTGTTTTTT	-	TRBJ2-2	TRBV7-3	-
CASREPGGPHGYTF	TGTGCCAGCAGGGAGCCCGGGGGGCCGCATGGCTACACCTTC	-	TRBJ1-2	TRBV6-5	-
CASSRGNTGELFF	TGTGCCAGCAGTCGGGGGAACACCGGGGAGCTGTTTTTT	-	TRBJ2-2	TRBV6-4	few
CASSYNQGRAGYTF	TGTGCCAGCAGTTACAATCAGGGAAGAGCTGGCTACACCTTC	-	TRBJ1-2	TRBV6-5	-
CASSLVGWLAGNEQFF	TGCGCCAGCAGCTTGGTCGGCTGGCTAGCGGGAAATGAGCAGTTCTTC	TRBD2	TRBJ2-1	TRBV5-1	-
CAWSAGLDPRADTQYF	TGTGCCTGGAGTGCCGGACTAGACCCCCGGGCAGATACGCAGTATTTT	TRBD2	TRBJ2-3	TRBV30	-
CASSDHSREGYTF	TGCGCCAGCAGTGATCACTCGCGAGAGGGCTACACCTTC	-	TRBJ1-2	TRBV10-1	-
CASSSRGGGRNGELFF	TGTGCCAGCAGTTCTCGAGGGGGGGGGCGGAACGGGGAGCTGTTTTTT	-	TRBJ2-2	TRBV27	-
CASSPTQGSYEQYF	TGTGCCAGCAGCCCGACTCAGGGATCCTACGAGCAGTACTTC	-	TRBJ2-7	TRBV11-3	-
CASSPGRTDTDTQYF	TGCGCCAGCAGCCCTGGCCGGACAGACACAGATACGCAGTATTTT	-	TRBJ2-3	TRBV4-3	-
CASSLRRLGPYNEQFF	TGTGCCAGCAGCTTACGAAGACTAGGCCCCTACAATGAGCAGTTCTTC	-	TRBJ2-1	TRBV11-3	-
CASSPRTGNTEAFF	TGTGCCAGCAGTCCCAGGACAGGCAACACTGAAGCTTTCTTT	TRBD1	TRBJ1-1	TRBV5-4	few
CASAIISQGVQYF	TGTGCCAGCGCAATTATTTCACAGGGGGTGCAGTACTTC	TRBD1	TRBJ2-7	TRBV5-6	-
CAISETGGTGELFF	TGTGCCATCAGTGAGACGGGGGGCACCGGGGAGCTGTTTTTT	TRBD2	TRBJ2-2	TRBV10-3	-
CASSQDRGTDTQYF	TGCGCCAGCAGCCAAGACAGGGGCACAGATACGCAGTATTTT	-	TRBJ2-3	TRBV4-3	-
CASSQEGAKNNEQFF	TGTGCCAGCAGCCAAGAGGGGGCGAAAAACAATGAGCAGTTCTTC	TRBD1	TRBJ2-1	TRBV7-9	-
CASSLSGQGGYEQYF	TGTGCCAGCAGCTTATCAGGTCAGGGAGGCTACGAGCAGTACTTC	-	TRBJ2-7	TRBV7-6	-
CASSLVGQGTGNTIYF	TGTGCCAGCAGCTTAGTTGGACAGGGGACTGGAAACACCATATATTTT	TRBD1	TRBJ1-3	TRBV7-9	-
CASGDRDETQYF	TGTGCCAGCGGCGACAGAGACGAGACCCAGTACTTC	-	TRBJ2-5	TRBV28	-
CASSQDNSRGSYEQYF	TGTGCCAGCAGCCAAGATAATAGCAGGGGCTCCTACGAGCAGTACTTC	-	TRBJ2-7	TRBV4-2	-
CASSLLTEAFF	TGTGCCAGCAGCCTACTAACAGAAGCTTTCTTT	-	TRBJ1-1	TRBV14	-
CASSPSGQGAGTDTQYF	TGTGCCAGCAGCCCGTCGGGACAGGGGGCCGGCACAGATACGCAGTATTTT	TRBD1	TRBJ2-3	TRBV11-3	few
CASSSDEKLFF	TGCGCCAGCAGCTCCGATGAAAAACTGTTTTTT	-	TRBJ1-4	TRBV5-1	-
CASSLAGERVDTQYF	TGTGCCAGCAGCCTAGCGGGAGAAAGAGTAGATACGCAGTATTTT	TRBD2	TRBJ2-3	TRBV7-6	-
CASSVVAAPGTGELFF	TGTGCCAGCAGCGTAGTGGCGGCCCCGGGGACCGGGGAGCTGTTTTTT	-	TRBJ2-2	TRBV9	-
CASKGTSRSGNTIYF	TGTGCCAGCAAGGGCACTAGTCGCTCTGGAAACACCATATATTTT	-	TRBJ1-3	TRBV28	-
CASSGWDRDSYEQYF	TGTGCCAGCAGCGGTTGGGACAGGGACTCCTACGAGCAGTACTTC	TRBD1	TRBJ2-7	TRBV7-9	-
CASSSRPLFPDRGNMNRELFF	TGTGCCAGCAGTTCCCGACCCCTCTTTCCGGACAGGGGAAATATGAACAGGGAGCTGTTTTTT	TRBD1	TRBJ2-2	TRBV27	-
CAWSATGGRFGKLFF	TGTGCCTGGAGTGCGACAGGGGGCCGTTTCGGAAAACTGTTTTTT	TRBD1	TRBJ1-4	TRBV30	-
CASSIEAAGVTPLHF	TGTGCCAGTAGTATAGAGGCGGCAGGGGTGACACCCCTCCACTTT	-	TRBJ1-6	TRBV19	-
CASSPEDSNQPQHF	TGTGCCAGCAGCCCCGAGGATAGCAATCAGCCCCAGCATTTT	-	TRBJ1-5	TRBV9	once
CASSEKGTGDTNYGYTF	TGCGCCAGCAGCGAAAAGGGGACAGGGGACACTAACTATGGCTACACCTTC	TRBD1	TRBJ1-2	TRBV5-1	-
CASTPALQGNTGELFF	TGTGCCAGCACCCCTGCTCTACAGGGCAACACCGGGGAGCTGTTTTTT	-	TRBJ2-2	TRBV21-1	-
CASSPSGANTGELFF	TGCGCCAGCAGCCCTAGCGGGGCGAACACCGGGGAGCTGTTTTTT	TRBD2	TRBJ2-2	TRBV4-1	few
CASSPGGERGEQFF	TGTGCCAGCAGTCCCGGCGGGGAGAGAGGTGAGCAGTTCTTC	-	TRBJ2-1	TRBV27	-
CASSLVRDITYEQYF	TGTGCCAGCAGCTTAGTGAGGGACATTACCTACGAGCAGTACTTC	-	TRBJ2-7	TRBV7-9	-
CASSQEGIGESYEQYF	TGCGCCAGCAGCCAAGAAGGGATAGGGGAATCCTACGAGCAGTACTTC	-	TRBJ2-7	TRBV4-1	many
CASTRDRGYEQYF	TGTGCCAGCACCCGGGACAGGGGCTACGAGCAGTACTTC	-	TRBJ2-7	TRBV21-1	-
CAWRASNEKLFF	TGTGCCTGGAGGGCCTCAAATGAAAAACTGTTTTTT	-	TRBJ1-4	TRBV30	-
CASSTTGGMFNQPQHF	TGTGCCAGTAGTACGACAGGGGGAATGTTCAATCAGCCCCAGCATTTT	TRBD1	TRBJ1-5	TRBV19	-
CASSRGSTDTQYF	TGTGCCAGCAGCCGGGGGAGCACAGATACGCAGTATTTT	-	TRBJ2-3	TRBV7-3	once
CASSQMGRGSYNEQFF	TGTGCCAGCTCACAAATGGGGAGGGGTTCCTACAATGAGCAGTTCTTC	TRBD2	TRBJ2-1	TRBV18	-
CASDTGYQPQHF	TGTGCCAGCGATACAGGGTATCAGCCCCAGCATTTT	-	TRBJ1-5	TRBV2	few
CASSQDTGNYGYTF	TGCGCCAGCAGTCAGGACACAGGGAACTATGGCTACACCTTC	-	TRBJ1-2	TRBV5-1	-
CASAGAGELFF	TGTGCCTCGGCCGGGGCCGGGGAGCTGTTTTTT	-	TRBJ2-2	TRBV30	-